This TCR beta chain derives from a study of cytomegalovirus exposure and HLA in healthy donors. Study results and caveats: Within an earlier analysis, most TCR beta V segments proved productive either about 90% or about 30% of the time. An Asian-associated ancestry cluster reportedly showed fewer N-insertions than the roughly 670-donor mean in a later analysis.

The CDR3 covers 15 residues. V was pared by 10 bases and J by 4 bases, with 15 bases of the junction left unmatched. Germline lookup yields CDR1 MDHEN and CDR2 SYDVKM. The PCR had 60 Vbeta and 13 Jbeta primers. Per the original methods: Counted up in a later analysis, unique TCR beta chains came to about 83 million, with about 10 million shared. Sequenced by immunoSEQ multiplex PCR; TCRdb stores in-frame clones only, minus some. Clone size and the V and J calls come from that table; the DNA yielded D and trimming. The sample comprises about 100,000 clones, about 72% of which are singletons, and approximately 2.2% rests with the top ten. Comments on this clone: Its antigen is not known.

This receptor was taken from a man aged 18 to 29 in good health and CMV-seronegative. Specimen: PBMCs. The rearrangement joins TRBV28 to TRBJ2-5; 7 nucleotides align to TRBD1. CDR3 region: CATGDSTPLGETQYF. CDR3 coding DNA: TGTGCCACCGGGGACAGCACCCCCTTAGGAGAGACCCAGTACTTC.